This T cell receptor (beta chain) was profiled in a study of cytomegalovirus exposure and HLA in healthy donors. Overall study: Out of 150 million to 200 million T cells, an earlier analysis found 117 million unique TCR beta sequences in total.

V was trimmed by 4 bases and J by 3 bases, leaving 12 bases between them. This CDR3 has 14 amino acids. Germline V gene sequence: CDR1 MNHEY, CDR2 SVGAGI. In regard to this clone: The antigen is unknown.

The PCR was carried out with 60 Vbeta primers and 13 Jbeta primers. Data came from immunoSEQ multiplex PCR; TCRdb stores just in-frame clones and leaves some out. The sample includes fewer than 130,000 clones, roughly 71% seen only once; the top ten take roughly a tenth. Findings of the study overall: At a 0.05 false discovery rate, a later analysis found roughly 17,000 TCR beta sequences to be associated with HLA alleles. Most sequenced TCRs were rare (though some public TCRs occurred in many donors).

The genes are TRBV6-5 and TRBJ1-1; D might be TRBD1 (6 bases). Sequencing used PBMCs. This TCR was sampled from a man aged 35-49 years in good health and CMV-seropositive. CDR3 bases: TGTGCCAGCAGTTGGACAGCGGTTTACACTGAAGCTTTCTTT. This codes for CASSWTAVYTEAFF.